This T cell receptor (beta chain) appears in the sequencing data of a study of radiotherapy plus CTLA-4 blockade in lung cancer. Study-wide context: Objective responses arose in around a sixth of patients, and 31% experienced disease control.

Broader study findings: Radiotherapy plus ipilimumab was followed by expansion in blood of tumor-derived TCR clones. Early blood T cell clone dynamics reportedly forecast response best, with interferon-beta.

Focal radiation and CTLA-4 blockade (ipilimumab) were tested in chemo-refractory metastatic non-small-cell lung cancer patients. The ends were cut back, 2 bases at V and 7 bases at J, with 16 bases in the middle. CDR3 length: 15 residues. Germline V gene data show CDR1 as SGDLS and CDR2 as YYNGEE. This clone is a singleton in its sample. What it binds is not known. Sequencing used immunoSEQ multiplex PCR; TCRdb keeps in-frame clones, though not all of them. The sample lists more than 90,000 clones; 88% were seen once. This rearrangement joins TRBV9 to TRBJ2-1; possibly TRBD1 for D (7 bases). The sequence derives from a human donor with non-small cell lung cancer that progressed on radiotherapy plus ipilimumab. The starting material was peripheral blood, obtained from a patient treated with radiotherapy plus ipilimumab. Here the CDR3 reads CASSVGRTQGNEQFF. The CDR3 region has the DNA TGTGCCAGCAGCGTTGGGAGGACACAGGGGAATGAGCAGTTCTTC.